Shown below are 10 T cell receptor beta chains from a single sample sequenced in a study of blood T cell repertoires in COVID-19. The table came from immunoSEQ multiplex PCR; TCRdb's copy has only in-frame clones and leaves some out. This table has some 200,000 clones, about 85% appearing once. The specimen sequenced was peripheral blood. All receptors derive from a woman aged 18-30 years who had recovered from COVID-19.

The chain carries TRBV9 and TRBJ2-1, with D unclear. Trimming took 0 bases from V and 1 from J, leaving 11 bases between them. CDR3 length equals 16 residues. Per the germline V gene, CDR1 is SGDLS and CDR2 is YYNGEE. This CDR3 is CASSVDNSPSYNEQFF. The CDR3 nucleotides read TGTGCCAGCAGCGTAGATAACTCCCCGTCCTACAATGAGCAGTTCTTC. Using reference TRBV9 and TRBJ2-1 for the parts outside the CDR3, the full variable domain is DSGVTQTPKHLITATGQRVTLRCSPRSGDLSVYWYQQSLDQGLQFLIQYYNGEERAKGNILERFSAQQFPDLHSELNLSSLELGDSALYFCASSVDNSPSYNEQFFGPGTRLTVL.

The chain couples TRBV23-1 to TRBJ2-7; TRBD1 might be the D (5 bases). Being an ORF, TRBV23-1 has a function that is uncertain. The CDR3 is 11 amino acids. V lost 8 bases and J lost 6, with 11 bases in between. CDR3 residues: CASAAGREQYF. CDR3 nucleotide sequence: TGCGCCAGCGCTGCAGGGCGCGAGCAGTACTTC.

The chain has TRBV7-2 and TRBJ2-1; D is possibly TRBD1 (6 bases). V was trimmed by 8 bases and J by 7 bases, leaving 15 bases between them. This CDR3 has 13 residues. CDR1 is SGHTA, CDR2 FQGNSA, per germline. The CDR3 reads CASAETGLNEQFF. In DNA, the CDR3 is TGTGCCAGCGCCGAGACAGGACTTAATGAGCAGTTCTTC.

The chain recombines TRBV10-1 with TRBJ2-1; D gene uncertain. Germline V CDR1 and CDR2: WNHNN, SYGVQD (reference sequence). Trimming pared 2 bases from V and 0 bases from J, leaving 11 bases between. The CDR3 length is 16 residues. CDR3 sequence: CASSEASPSSYNEQFF. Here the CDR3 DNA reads TGCGCCAGCAGTGAGGCCTCCCCGAGCTCCTACAATGAGCAGTTCTTC.

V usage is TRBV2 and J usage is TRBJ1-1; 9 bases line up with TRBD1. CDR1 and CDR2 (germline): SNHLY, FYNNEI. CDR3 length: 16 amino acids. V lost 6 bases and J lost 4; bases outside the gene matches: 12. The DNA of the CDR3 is TGTGCCAGCAGAAGGGGGACAGGGTTGGGGGCCACTGAAGCTTTCTTT. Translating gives CASRRGTGLGATEAFF.

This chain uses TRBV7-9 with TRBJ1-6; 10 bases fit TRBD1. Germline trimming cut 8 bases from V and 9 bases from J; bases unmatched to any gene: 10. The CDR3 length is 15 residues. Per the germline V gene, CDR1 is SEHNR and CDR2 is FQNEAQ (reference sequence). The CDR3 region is CASAGTGVLGSPLHF. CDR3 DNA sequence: TGTGCCAGCGCCGGGACAGGGGTTCTTGGTTCACCCCTCCACTTT.

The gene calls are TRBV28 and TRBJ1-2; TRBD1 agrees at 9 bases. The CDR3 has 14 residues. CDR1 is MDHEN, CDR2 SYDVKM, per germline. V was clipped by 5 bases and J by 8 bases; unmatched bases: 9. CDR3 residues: CASSDSGTGNGYTF. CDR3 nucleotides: TGTGCCAGCAGTGACTCCGGGACAGGGAACGGCTACACCTTC.

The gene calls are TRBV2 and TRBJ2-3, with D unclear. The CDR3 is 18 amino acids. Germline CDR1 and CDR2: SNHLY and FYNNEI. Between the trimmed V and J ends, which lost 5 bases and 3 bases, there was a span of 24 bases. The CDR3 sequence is CASSYSDPRLQGTDTQYF. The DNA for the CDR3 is TGTGCCAGCAGTTACTCCGATCCCAGACTGCAAGGAACAGATACGCAGTATTTT.

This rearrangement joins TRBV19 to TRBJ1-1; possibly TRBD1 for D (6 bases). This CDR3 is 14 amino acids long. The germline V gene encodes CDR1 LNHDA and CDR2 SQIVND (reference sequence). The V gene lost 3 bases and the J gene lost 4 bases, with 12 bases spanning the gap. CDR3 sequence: CASSMAGAGTEAFF. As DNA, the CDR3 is TGTGCCAGTAGTATGGCGGGGGCTGGCACTGAAGCTTTCTTT.

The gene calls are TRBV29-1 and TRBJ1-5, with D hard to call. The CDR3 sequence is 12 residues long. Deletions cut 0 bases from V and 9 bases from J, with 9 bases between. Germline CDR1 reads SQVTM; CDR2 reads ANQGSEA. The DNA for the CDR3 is TGCAGCGTTGAAGACCCCAGTATGCCCCAGCATTTT. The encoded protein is CSVEDPSMPQHF.